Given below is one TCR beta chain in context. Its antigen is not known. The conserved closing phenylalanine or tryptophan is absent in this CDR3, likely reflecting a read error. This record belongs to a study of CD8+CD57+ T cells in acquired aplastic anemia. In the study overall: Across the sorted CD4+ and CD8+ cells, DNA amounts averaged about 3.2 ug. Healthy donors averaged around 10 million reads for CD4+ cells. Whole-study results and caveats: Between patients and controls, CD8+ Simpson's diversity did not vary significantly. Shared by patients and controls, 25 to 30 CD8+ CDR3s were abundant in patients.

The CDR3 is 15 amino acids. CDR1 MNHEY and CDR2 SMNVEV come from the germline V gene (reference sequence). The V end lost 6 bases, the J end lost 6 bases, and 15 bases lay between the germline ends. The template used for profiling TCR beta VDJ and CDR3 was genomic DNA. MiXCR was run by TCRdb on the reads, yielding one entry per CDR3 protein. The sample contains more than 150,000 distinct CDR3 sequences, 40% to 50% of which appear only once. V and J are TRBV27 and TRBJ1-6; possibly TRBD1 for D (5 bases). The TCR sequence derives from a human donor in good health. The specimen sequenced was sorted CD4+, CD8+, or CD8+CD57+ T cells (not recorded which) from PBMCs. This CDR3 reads CASRRPGPSNSPLHL. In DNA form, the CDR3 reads TGTGCCAGCAGACGTCCAGGGCCGAGTAATTCACCCCTCCACTTA.